This T cell receptor (beta chain) was found in a study of OX40 agonist ivuxolimab in advanced cancers. At the level of the study: At around 81% male, the cohort had a mean age of approximately 64 years, ranging from roughly 20 to 90.

Blood sampling was done at baseline, cycle 4 day 1, and cycle 7 day 1. Study-level findings and limits: Expanded clones tended on average to be more numerous among CD8+ T cells than CD4+. Clonal expansion was among the lowest in partial responders at 0.1-3.0 mg/kg, especially CD8+.

Measured with immunoSEQ multiplex PCR; TCRdb has only the in-frame clones, and not every one. This sample has about 25,000 clones; 79% occur once, and the top ten carry around 13%. The sample holds one count of this clone. The antigen is unknown. The TCR was taken from an adult with an advanced solid tumor such as melanoma, head and neck, liver or kidney cancer. Specimen: CD4+ or CD8+ T cells sorted from blood, collected in a trial of the OX40 agonist ivuxolimab.

As DNA, the CDR3 is TGTGCCAGCAGCTTTCTAGGATTGAAGACCCAGTACTTC. Its translation is CASSFLGLKTQYF. The chain uses TRBV5-8 and TRBJ2-5; D not certain. Trimming stripped 2 bases from V and 6 bases from J, with 11 bases between. The germline V gene has CDR1 SGHTS and CDR2 YDEGEE. The CDR3 covers 13 residues.